A selection of T cell receptor beta chains follows, all from one sample in a study of control samples from healthy donors and cancer patients. Clones were read by immunoSEQ multiplex PCR, and TCRdb kept only the in-frame ones, dropping some. The table includes some 90,000 clones, roughly nine tenths detected once. The sequencing input was blood. These receptors were taken from a woman aged 45-59 years in good health. Both conserved end residues are trimmed from each CDR3. Some rows have no size entry. The others give once, few or many, or a class for an expanded clone.

clone_size j_call v_call cdr3_aa
NA TRBJ1-6 TRBV7-9 ASSLARTLRSSYNSPLH
NA TRBJ2-5 TRBV11-2 ASGGQGHIGGTQY
NA TRBJ1-1 TRBV12-3/TRBV12-4 ASSLGFNTEAF
NA TRBJ1-1 TRBV5-8 ASSGQGNTEAF
NA TRBJ2-2 TRBV5-1 ASKVWDKAGELF
NA TRBJ2-5 TRBV15 ATSRDTGRWETQY
NA TRBJ2-4 TRBV19 ASSISSGLAKNIQY
NA TRBJ2-2 TRBV7-9 ASSPMKAGELF
once TRBJ1-1 TRBV29-1 SVRQGKGTEAF
NA TRBJ1-2 TRBV28 ASSLKVHYGYT
NA TRBJ2-1 TRBV19 ASSLPAGHNEQF
once TRBJ1-5 TRBV12-3/TRBV12-4 ASGESQPQH
NA TRBJ2-1 TRBV6-2/TRBV6-3 ASGLWGREFSHEQF
NA TRBJ1-4 TRBV5-5 ASSFKRDSGEKLF
NA TRBJ2-1 TRBV4-2 ASSQAGTSGNYNEQF
few TRBJ1-2 TRBV5-1 ASSSGTADPYGYT